The text below deals with one T cell receptor beta chain. What it binds is unknown. One junction end disagrees with the germline gene, perhaps due to a read error. These data belong to a study of OX40 agonist ivuxolimab in advanced cancers. About the research overall: Patients with hepatocellular carcinoma, melanoma, renal cell or head and neck cancer made up the dose-escalation patients.

Only in-frame clones appear in the TCRdb table, and some are missing; sequencing was by immunoSEQ multiplex PCR. The sample contains under 60,000 clones, roughly nine tenths of which appear only once. CDR1 and CDR2 (germline): SSHAT, FNYEAQ (reference sequence). The CDR3 length is 14 residues. Notes on the study in general: At doses 0.1 to 3.0 mg/kg, CD4+ and CD8+ clones expanded.

Sequencing used CD4+ or CD8+ T cells sorted from blood, obtained in a trial of the OX40 agonist ivuxolimab. The rearrangement joins TRBV7-7 to TRBJ2-5; 7 bases fit TRBD1. This sequence was found in an adult with an advanced solid tumor such as melanoma, head and neck, liver or kidney cancer. Written as DNA, the CDR3 is TGTGCTAGCAGCCAGGGACAGCGTCGCGAGACCCAGTACTTC. This gives the protein CASSQGQRRETQYF.